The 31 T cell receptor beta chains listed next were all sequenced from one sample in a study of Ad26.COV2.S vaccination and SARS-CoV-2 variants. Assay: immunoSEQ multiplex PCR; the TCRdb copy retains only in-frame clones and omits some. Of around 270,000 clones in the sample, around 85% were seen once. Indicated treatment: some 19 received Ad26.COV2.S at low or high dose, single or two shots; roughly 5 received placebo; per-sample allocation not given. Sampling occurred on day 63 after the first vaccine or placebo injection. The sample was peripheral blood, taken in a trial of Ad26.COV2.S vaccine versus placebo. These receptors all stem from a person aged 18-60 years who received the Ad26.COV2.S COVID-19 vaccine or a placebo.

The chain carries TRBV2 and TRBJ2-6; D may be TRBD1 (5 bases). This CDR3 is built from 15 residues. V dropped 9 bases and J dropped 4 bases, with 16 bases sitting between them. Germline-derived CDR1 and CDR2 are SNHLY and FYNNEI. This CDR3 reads CARSIGAQGANVLTF. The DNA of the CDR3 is TGTGCCAGGAGCATAGGGGCGCAAGGGGCCAACGTCCTGACTTTC.

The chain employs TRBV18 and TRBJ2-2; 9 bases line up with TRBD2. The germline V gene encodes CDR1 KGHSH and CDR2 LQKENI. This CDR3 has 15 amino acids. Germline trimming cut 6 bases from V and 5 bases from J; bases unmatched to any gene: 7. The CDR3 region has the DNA TGTGCCAGCTCCCAGGTAGCGGGAGAGACCGGGGAGCTGTTTTTT. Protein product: CASSQVAGETGELFF.

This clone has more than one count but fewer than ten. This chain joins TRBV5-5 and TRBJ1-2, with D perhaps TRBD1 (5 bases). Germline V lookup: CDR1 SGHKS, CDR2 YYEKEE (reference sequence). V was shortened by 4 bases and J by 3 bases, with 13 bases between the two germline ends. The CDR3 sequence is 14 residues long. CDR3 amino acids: CASSRGSDYYGYTF. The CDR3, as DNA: TGTGCCAGCAGCAGGGGATCAGACTACTATGGCTACACCTTC.

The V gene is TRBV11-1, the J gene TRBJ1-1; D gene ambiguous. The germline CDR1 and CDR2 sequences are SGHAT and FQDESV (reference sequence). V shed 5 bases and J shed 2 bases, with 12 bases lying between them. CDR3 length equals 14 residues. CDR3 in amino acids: CASSRGSLNTEAFF. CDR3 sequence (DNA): TGTGCCAGCAGCCGAGGGAGTTTAAACACTGAAGCTTTCTTT.

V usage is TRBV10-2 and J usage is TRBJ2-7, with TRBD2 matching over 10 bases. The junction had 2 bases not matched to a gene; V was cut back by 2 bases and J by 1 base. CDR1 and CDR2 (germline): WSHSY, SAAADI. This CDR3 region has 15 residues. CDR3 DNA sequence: TGCGCCAGCAGTGAGCTAGCGGGAGATTCCTACGAGCAGTACGTC. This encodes CASSELAGDSYEQYV.

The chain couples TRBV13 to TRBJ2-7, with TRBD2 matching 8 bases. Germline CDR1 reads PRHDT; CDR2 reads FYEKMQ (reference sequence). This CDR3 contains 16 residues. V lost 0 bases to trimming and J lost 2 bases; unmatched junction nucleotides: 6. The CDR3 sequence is CASSLGGTRVAYEQYF. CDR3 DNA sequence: TGTGCCAGCAGCTTAGGCGGGACTAGGGTGGCCTACGAGCAGTACTTC.

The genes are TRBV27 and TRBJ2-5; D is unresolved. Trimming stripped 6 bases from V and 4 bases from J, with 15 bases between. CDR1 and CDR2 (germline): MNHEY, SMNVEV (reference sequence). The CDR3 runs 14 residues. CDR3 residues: CASRGNGIAETQYF. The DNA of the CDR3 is TGTGCCAGCAGGGGAAATGGGATTGCAGAGACCCAGTACTTC.

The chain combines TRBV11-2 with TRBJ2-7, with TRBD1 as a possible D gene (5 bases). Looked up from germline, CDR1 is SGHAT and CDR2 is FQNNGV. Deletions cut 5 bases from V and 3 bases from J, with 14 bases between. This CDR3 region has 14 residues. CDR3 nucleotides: TGTGCCAGCAGCCCGGACACTAATTACTACGAGCAGTACGTC. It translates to CASSPDTNYYEQYV.

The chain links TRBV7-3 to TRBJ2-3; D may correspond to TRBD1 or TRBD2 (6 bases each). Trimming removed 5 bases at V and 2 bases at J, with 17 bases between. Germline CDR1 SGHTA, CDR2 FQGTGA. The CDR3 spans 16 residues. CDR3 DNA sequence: TGTGCCAGCAGCCCTACCGGGACGGGGGCCACAGATACGCAGTATTTT. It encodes CASSPTGTGATDTQYF.

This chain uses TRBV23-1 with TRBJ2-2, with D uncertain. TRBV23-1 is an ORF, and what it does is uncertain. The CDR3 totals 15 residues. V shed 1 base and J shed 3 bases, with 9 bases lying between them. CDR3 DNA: TGCGCCAGCAGTCAATTCGAGAGGTACACCGGGGAGCTGTTTTTT. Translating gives CASSQFERYTGELFF.

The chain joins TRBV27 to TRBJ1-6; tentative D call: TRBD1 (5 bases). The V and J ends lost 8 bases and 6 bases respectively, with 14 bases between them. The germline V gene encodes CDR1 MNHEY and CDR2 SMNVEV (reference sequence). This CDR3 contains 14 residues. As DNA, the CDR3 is TGTGCCAGCGCCTCCGGGCAGGGTAATTCACCCCTCCACTTT. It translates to CASASGQGNSPLHF.

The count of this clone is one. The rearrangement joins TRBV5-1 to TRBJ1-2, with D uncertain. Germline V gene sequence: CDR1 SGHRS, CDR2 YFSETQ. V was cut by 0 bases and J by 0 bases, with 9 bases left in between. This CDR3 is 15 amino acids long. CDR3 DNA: TGCGCCAGCAGCTTGGCGAGCGCCGCTAACTATGGCTACACCTTC. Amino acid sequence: CASSLASAANYGYTF.

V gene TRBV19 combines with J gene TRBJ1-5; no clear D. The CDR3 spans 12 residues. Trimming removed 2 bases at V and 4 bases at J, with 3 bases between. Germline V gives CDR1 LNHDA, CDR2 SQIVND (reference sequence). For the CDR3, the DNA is TGTGCCAGTAGTATACGAAATCAGCCCCAGCATTTT. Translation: CASSIRNQPQHF.

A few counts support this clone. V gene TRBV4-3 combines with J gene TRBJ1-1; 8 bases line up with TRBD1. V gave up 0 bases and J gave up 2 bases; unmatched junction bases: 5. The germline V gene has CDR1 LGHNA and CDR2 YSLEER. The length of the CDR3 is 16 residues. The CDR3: CASSQDPQGANTEAFF. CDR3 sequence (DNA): TGCGCCAGCAGCCAAGATCCCCAGGGGGCTAACACTGAAGCTTTCTTT.

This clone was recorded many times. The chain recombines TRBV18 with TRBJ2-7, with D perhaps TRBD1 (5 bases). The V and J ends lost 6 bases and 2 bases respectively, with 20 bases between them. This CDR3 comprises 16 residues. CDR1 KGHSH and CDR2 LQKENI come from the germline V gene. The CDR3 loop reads CASSPPLTGSPYEQYF. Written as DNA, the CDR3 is TGTGCCAGCTCCCCCCCTTTAACAGGTTCACCCTACGAGCAGTACTTC.

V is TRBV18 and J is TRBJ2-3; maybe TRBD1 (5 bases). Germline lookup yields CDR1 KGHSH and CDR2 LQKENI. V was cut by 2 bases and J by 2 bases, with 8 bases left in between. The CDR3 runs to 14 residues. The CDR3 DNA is TGTGCCAGCTCACCAGTGACAGCCACAGATACGCAGTATTTT. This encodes CASSPVTATDTQYF.

The CDR3 DNA reads as TGCGCCAGCAGCTTGGCGGGTAGGGCAGGCTATGGCTACACCTTC. Amino acid sequence: CASSLAGRAGYGYTF. The chain recombines TRBV5-1 with TRBJ1-2; D not certain. The germline V gene encodes CDR1 SGHRS and CDR2 YFSETQ. There are 15 residues in the CDR3. The ends were cut back, 0 bases at V and 4 bases at J, with 13 bases in the middle.

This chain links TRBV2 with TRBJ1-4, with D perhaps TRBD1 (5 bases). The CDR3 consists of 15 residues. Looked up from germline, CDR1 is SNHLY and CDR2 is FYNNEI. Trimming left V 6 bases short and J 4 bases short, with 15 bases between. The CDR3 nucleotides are TGTGCCAGCAGGTCAGAAGGTGGGGGTAATGAAAAACTGTTTTTT. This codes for CASRSEGGGNEKLFF.

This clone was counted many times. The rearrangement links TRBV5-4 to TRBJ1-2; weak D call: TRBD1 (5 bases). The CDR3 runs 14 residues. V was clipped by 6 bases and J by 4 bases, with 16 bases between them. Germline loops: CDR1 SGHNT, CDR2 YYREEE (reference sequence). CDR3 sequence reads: CASTFSQGFYGYTF. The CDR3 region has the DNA TGTGCCAGCACTTTTTCGCAGGGATTCTATGGCTACACCTTC. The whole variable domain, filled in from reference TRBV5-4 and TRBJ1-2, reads ETGVTQSPTHLIKTRGQQVTLRCSSQSGHNTVSWYQQALGQGPQFIFQYYREEENGRGNFPPRFSGLQFPNYSSELNVNALELDDSALYLCASTFSQGFYGYTFGSGTRLTVV.

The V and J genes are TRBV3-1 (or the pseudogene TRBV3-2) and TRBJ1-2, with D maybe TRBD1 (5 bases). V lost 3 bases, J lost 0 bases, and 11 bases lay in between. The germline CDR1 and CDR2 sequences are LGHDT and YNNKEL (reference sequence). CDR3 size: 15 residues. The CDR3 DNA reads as TGTGCCAGCAGCCACGAGGACAAATCTAACTATGGCTACACCTTC. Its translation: CASSHEDKSNYGYTF.

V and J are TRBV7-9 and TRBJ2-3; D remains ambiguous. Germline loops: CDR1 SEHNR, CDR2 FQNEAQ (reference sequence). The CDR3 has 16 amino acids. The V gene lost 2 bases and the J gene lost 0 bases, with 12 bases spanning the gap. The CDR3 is CASSLKGRPSTDTQYF. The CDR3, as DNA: TGTGCCAGCAGCTTAAAGGGTAGACCTAGCACAGATACGCAGTATTTT.

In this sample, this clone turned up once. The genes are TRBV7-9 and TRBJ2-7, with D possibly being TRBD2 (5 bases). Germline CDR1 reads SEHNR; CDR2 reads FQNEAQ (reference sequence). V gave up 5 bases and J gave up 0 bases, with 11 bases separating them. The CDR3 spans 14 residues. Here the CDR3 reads CASSTGLSSYEQYF. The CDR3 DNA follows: TGTGCCAGCAGCACTGGACTGAGCTCCTACGAGCAGTACTTC.

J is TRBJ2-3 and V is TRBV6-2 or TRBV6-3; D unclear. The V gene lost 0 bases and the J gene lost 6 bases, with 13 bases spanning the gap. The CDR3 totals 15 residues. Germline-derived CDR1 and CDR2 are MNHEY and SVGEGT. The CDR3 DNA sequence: TGTGCCAGCAGTTACTCGGTTTACGGAATGGATACGCAGTATTTT. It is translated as CASSYSVYGMDTQYF.

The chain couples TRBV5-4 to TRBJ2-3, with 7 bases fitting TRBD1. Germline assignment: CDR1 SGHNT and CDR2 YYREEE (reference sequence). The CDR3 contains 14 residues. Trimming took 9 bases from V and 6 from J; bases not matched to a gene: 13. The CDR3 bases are TGTGCCATCTCCAGGGGGTCACAGGGGGATACGCAGTATTTT. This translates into CAISRGSQGDTQYF. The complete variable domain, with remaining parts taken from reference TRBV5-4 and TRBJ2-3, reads ETGVTQSPTHLIKTRGQQVTLRCSSQSGHNTVSWYQQALGQGPQFIFQYYREEENGRGNFPPRFSGLQFPNYSSELNVNALELDDSALYLCAISRGSQGDTQYFGPGTRLTVL.

The CDR3 sequence: CASSSPLGTEAFF. CDR3 in DNA: TGTGCCAGCAGCTCTCCCCTGGGGACTGAAGCTTTCTTT. J is TRBJ1-1 and V is TRBV9; D is ambiguous. The CDR3 loop spans 13 amino acids. The germline gives CDR1 SGDLS, CDR2 YYNGEE. V lost 4 bases and J lost 5, with 12 bases in between.

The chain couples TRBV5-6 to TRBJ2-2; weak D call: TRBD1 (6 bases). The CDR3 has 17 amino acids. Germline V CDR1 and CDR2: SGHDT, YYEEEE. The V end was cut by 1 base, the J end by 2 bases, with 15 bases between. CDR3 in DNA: TGTGCCAGCAGCTTGATTAGGACAGCTCTAAACACCGGGGAGCTGTTTTTT. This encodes CASSLIRTALNTGELFF.

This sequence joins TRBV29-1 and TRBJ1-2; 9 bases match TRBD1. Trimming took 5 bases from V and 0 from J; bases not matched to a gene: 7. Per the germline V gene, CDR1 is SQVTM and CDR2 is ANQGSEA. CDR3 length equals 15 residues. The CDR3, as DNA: TGCAGCGTTAGGACAGGGGCCACGACTAACTATGGCTACACCTTC. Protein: CSVRTGATTNYGYTF.

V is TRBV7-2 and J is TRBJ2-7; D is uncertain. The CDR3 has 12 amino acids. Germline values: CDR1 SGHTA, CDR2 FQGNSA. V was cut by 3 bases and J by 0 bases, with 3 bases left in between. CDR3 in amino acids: CASSLFSYEQYF. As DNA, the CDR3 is TGTGCCAGCAGCTTGTTCTCCTACGAGCAGTACTTC.

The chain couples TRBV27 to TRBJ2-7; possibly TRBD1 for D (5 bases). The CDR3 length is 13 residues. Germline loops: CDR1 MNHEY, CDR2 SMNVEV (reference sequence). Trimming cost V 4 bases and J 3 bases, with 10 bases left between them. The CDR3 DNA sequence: TGTGCCAGCAGTTGGCGCAGGGACTACGAGCAGTACTTC. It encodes CASSWRRDYEQYF.

In DNA, the CDR3 is TGTGCCAGCTCACCATTACAGCGAAACTACGAGCAGTACGTC. It translates to CASSPLQRNYEQYV. The rearrangement uses TRBV18 and TRBJ2-7; D not certain. Looked up from germline, CDR1 is KGHSH and CDR2 is LQKENI. The CDR3 runs to 14 residues. Between the trimmed V and J ends, which lost 2 bases and 3 bases, there was a span of 11 bases.

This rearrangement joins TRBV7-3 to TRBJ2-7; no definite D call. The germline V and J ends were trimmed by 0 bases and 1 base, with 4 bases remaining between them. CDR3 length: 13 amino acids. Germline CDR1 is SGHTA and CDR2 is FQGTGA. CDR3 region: CASSLTRSYEQYV. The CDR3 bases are TGTGCCAGCAGCTTAACGAGGTCCTACGAGCAGTACGTC.